The sequence of this T cell receptor (beta chain) was determined in a study of early stage breast cancer tumors. In the study overall: Eight or nine ER+/PR+/HER2- tumors were invasive ductal; a few were invasive lobular.

Profiling relied on immunoSEQ multiplex PCR, and the TCRdb table lists in-frame clones only, not all of them. The repertoire holds over 45,000 clones, with around 83% as singletons. The CDR3 consists of 13 residues. The V end was cut by 2 bases, the J end by 3 bases, with 7 bases between. The V gene's germline CDR1 is MDHEN and CDR2 SYDVKM. Study observations and caveats: Commonly generated sequences made up most enriched TCRB sequences shared between patients.

On this clone: Its specificity is not known.

The chain joins TRBV28 to TRBJ1-1; D gene uncertain. The sequence was obtained from a person in their fifties or sixties with breast cancer. The sequenced sample consisted of blood. The CDR3 DNA reads as TGTGCCAGCAGTTTACAGCAAGACACTGAAGCTTTCTTT. It translates to CASSLQQDTEAFF. The whole variable domain, filled in from reference TRBV28 and TRBJ1-1, reads DVKVTQSSRYLVKRTGEKVFLECVQDMDHENMFWYRQDPGLGLRLIYFSYDVKMKEKGDIPEGYSVSREKKERFSLILESASTNQTSMYLCASSLQQDTEAFFGQGTRLTVV.